This T cell receptor (beta chain) appears in the sequencing data of a study of TIL therapy for anti-PD-1-resistant metastatic lung cancer. The CDR3 loop spans 15 amino acids. Trimming removed 4 bases at V and 6 bases at J, with 16 bases between. Germline V gives CDR1 SGHRS, CDR2 YFSETQ. This was the immunoSEQ v3 assay. TCRdb's table, derived via immunoSEQ multiplex PCR, lists solely in-frame clones and lacks some. Altogether 54,000 or so clones are present, around 90% being singletons, with the ten largest covering around 2.6%. Time point meaning: pre-treatment sample, taken before nivolumab and TIL therapy.

The V gene is TRBV5-1, the J gene TRBJ1-4; D is possibly TRBD1 (5 bases). The specimen was blood, collected at baseline. This clonotype originated in a person aged 25-79 years with non-small cell lung cancer. CDR3 nucleotides: TGCGCCAGCAGCCCAAGAGGGGCTCAGGATGAAAAACTGTTTTTT. Its protein is CASSPRGAQDEKLFF.